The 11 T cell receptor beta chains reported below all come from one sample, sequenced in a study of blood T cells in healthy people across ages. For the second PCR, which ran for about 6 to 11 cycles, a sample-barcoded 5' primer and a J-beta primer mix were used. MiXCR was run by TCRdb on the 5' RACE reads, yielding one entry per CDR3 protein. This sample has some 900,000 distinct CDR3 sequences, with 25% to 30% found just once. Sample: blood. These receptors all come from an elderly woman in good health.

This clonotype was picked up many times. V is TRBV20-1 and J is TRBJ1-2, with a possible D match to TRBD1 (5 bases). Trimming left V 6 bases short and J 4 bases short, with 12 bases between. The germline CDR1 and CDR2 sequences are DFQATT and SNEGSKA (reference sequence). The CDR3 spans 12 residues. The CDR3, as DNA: TGCAGTGCCCCGGTCAGGGCCTATGGCTACACCTTC. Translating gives CSAPVRAYGYTF.

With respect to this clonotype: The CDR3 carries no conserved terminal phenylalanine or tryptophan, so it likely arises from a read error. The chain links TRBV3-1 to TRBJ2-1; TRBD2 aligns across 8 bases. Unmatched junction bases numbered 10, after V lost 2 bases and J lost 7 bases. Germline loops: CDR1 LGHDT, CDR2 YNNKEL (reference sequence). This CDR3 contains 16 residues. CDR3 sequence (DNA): TGTGCCAGCAGCCAACTACGGGGGGGTACGAGAAATGAGCAGTTCGTC. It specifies CASSQLRGGTRNEQFV.

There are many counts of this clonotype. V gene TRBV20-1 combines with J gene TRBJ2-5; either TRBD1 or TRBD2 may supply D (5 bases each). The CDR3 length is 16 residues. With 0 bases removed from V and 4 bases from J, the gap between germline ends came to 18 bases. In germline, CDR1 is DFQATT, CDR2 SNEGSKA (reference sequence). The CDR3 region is CSARDGSDPGGETQYF. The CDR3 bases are TGCAGTGCTAGAGATGGGAGCGACCCTGGGGGAGAGACCCAGTACTTC.

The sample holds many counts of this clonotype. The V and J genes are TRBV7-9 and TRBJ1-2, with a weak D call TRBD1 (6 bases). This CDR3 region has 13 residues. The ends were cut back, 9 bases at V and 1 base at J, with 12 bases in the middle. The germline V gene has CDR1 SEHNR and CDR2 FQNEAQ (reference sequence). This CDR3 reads CASRRGDNYGYTF. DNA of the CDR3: TGTGCCAGTCGGAGGGGGGATAACTATGGCTACACCTTC.

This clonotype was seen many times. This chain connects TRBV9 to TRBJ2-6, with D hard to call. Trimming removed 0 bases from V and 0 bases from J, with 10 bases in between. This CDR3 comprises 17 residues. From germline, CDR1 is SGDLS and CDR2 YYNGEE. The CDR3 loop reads CASSVGGWDSGANVLTF. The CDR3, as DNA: TGTGCCAGCAGCGTAGGCGGATGGGACTCTGGGGCCAACGTCCTGACTTTC.

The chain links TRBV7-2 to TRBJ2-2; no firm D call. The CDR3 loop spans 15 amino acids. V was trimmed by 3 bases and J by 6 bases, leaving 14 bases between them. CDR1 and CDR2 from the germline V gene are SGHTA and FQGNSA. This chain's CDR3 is CASSLTAGSPGELFF. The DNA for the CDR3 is TGTGCCAGCAGCTTGACGGCCGGATCCCCCGGGGAGCTGTTTTTT. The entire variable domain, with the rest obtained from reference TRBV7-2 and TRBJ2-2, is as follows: GAGVSQSPSNKVTEKGKDVELRCDPISGHTALYWYRQSLGQGLEFLIYFQGNSAPDKSGLPSDRFSAERTGGSVSTLTIQRTQQEDSAVYLCASSLTAGSPGELFFGEGSRLTVL.

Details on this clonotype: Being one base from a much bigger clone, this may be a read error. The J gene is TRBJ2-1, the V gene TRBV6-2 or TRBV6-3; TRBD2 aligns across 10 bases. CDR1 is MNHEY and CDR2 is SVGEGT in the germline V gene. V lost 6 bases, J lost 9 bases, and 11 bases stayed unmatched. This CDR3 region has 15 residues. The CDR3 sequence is CASSQLAGRPSEQFF. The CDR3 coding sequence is TGTGCCAGCAGCCAACTAGCGGGGAGGCCGAGTGAGCAGTTCTTC.

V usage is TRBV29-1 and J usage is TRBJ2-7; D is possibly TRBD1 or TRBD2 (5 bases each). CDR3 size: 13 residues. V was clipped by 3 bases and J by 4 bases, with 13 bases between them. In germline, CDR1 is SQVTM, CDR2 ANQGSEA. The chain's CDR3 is CSVESGRSYEQYF. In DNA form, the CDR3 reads TGCAGCGTTGAGTCGGGACGAAGTTACGAGCAGTACTTC.

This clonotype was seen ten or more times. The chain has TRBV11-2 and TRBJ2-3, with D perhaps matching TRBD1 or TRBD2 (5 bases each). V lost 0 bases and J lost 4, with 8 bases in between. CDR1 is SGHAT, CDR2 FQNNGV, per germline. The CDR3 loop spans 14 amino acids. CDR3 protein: CASSLDWGSDTQYF. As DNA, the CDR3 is TGTGCCAGCAGCTTAGATTGGGGGTCAGATACGCAGTATTTT.

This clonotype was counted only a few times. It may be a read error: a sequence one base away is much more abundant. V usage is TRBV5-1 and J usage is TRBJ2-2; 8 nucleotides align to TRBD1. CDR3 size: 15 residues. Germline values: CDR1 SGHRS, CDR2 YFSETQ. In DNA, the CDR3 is TGCGCCAGCAGCTCAGGACAGGGATCGACCGGGGAGCGGTTTTTT. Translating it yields CASSSGQGSTGERFF. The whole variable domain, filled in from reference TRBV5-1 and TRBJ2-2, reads KAGVTQTPRYLIKTRGQQVTLSCSPISGHRSVSWYQQTPGQGLQFLFEYFSETQRNKGNFPGRFSGRQFSNSRSEMNVSTLELGDSALYLCASSSGQGSTGERFFGEGSRLTVL.

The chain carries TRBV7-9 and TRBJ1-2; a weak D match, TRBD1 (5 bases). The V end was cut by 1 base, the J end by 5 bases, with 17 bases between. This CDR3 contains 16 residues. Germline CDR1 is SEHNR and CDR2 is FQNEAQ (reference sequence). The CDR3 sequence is CASSLEVAGPLYGYTF. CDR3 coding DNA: TGTGCCAGCAGCTTAGAGGTGGCAGGGCCCCTTTATGGCTACACCTTC.